Listed here are 13 T cell receptor beta chains from one sample, sequenced in a study of memory CD4+ T cells and cytomegalovirus serostatus. Repertoires were generated with immunoSEQ multiplex PCR, while TCRdb's copy carries only in-frame clones and drops some. This table holds 75,000 to 90,000 clones, approximately 80% found once. The sort gate was single viable CD3+CD4+CD8-CD45RO+ cells for memory CD4+ T cells. Sequenced input: memory CD4+ T cells from blood. All receptors derive from an adult in good health and CMV-seronegative.

The rearrangement joins TRBV5-1 to TRBJ2-7, with TRBD1 matching over 9 bases. V dropped 7 bases and J dropped 6; count of bases not matched to a gene: 8. CDR1 is SGHRS, CDR2 YFSETQ, per germline. The CDR3 covers 13 residues. CDR3 protein: CASSPGQGIEQYF. CDR3 in DNA: TGCGCCAGCTCCCCGGGACAGGGTATCGAGCAGTACTTC.

The V gene is TRBV18, the J gene TRBJ1-1; 7 positions match TRBD1. The CDR3 contains 14 residues. The V gene end was trimmed by 3 bases and the J gene end by 4 bases; junction bases not matched to a gene: 5. Germline V gene data show CDR1 as KGHSH and CDR2 as LQKENI. The chain's CDR3 is CASSPRDRTTEAFF. Here the CDR3 DNA reads TGTGCCAGCTCACCCCGGGACAGAACCACTGAAGCTTTCTTT.

This chain uses TRBV7-3 with TRBJ2-2; 10 nucleotides agree with TRBD2. Germline CDR1 SGHTA, CDR2 FQGTGA. The CDR3 length is 16 residues. V shed 4 bases and J 7 bases; nucleotides not matched to a gene: 9. CDR3 sequence: CASSSKAGGPNGELFF. The CDR3 DNA is TGTGCCAGCAGCTCCAAAGCGGGGGGGCCTAACGGGGAGCTGTTTTTT.

V usage is TRBV28 and J usage is TRBJ1-2; 10 nucleotides align to TRBD1. Losses at the gene ends were 8 bases for V and 6 bases for J; bases not matched to a gene: 6. The CDR3 loop spans 13 amino acids. The germline V gene has CDR1 MDHEN and CDR2 SYDVKM. The CDR3 region is CASRSTGGDGYTF. The DNA of the CDR3 is TGTGCCAGCCGATCGACAGGGGGCGATGGCTACACCTTC.

The genes are TRBV19 and TRBJ1-5; 12 nucleotides line up with TRBD1. The germline gives CDR1 LNHDA, CDR2 SQIVND (reference sequence). J lost 5 bases, V lost 8 bases, and 10 bases had no gene match. The CDR3 length is 16 residues. The CDR3 DNA sequence: TGTGCCAGTGTCTCCCGGGACAGGGGGCTGGATCAGCCCCAGCATTTT. Its protein is CASVSRDRGLDQPQHF.

The chain combines TRBV27 with TRBJ2-7, with 11 nucleotides matching TRBD2. V shed 5 bases and J 0 bases; nucleotides not matched to a gene: 3. The CDR3 has 15 residues. The germline V gene has CDR1 MNHEY and CDR2 SMNVEV (reference sequence). CDR3 sequence: CASSVTSGASYEQYF. The CDR3 nucleotides read TGTGCCAGCAGTGTGACTAGCGGGGCCTCCTACGAGCAGTACTTC.

The rearrangement links TRBV12-2 to TRBJ2-3; the table calls TRBD2, which could not be checked here. TRBV12-2 represents a pseudogene. This CDR3 has 13 amino acids. The DNA of the CDR3 is TGTGCAAGTCGCTTACGGGGGGAAGATACGCAGTATTTT. Translating it yields CASRLRGEDTQYF.

This clone is a singleton in its sample. The sample carries other DNA sequences with the same CDR3. This chain joins TRBV5-1 and TRBJ1-1, with a weak D call TRBD1 (5 bases). CDR1 is SGHRS, CDR2 YFSETQ, per germline. This CDR3 is built from 13 residues. V shed 4 bases and J shed 3 bases, with 10 bases lying between them. The CDR3 spells CASSPQVDTEAFF. In DNA form, the CDR3 reads TGCGCCAGCAGCCCACAGGTTGACACTGAAGCTTTCTTT.

CDR3 loop: CASSLGRGGNTIYF. The CDR3 DNA reads TGCGCCAGCAGCTTGGGCCGAGGAGGGAACACCATATATTTT. The chain combines TRBV5-1 with TRBJ1-3, with D unclear. Trimming shortened V by 0 bases and J by 7 bases, and 11 bases separated the two germline ends. Germline values: CDR1 SGHRS, CDR2 YFSETQ. The CDR3 has 14 amino acids.

This chain joins TRBV7-3 and TRBJ2-2; no reliable D call. In germline, CDR1 is SGHTA, CDR2 FQGTGA. Trimming took off 2 bases at V and 4 bases at J, with 5 bases between the two ends. This CDR3 has 13 residues. The CDR3 loop is CASSLGPTGELFF. CDR3 nucleotide sequence: TGTGCCAGCAGCTTAGGGCCCACCGGGGAGCTGTTTTTT. The full variable domain, in which reference TRBV7-3 and TRBJ2-2 provide the parts outside the CDR3, is GAGVSQTPSNKVTEKGKYVELRCDPISGHTALYWYRQSLGQGPEFLIYFQGTGAADDSGLPNDRFFAVRPEGSVSTLKIQRTERGDSAVYLCASSLGPTGELFFGEGSRLTVL.

The chain has TRBV11-1 and TRBJ2-5; D gene unclear. Trimming pared 5 bases from V and 4 bases from J, leaving 14 bases between. This CDR3 has 14 amino acids. Germline CDR1 and CDR2: SGHAT and FQDESV (reference sequence). The CDR3 DNA reads TGTGCCAGCAGCACACGTTCGACCGTAGAGACCCAGTACTTC. This translates into CASSTRSTVETQYF.

This sequence joins TRBV10-3 and TRBJ1-2; 9 bases agree with TRBD1. The CDR3 is made up of 20 amino acids. CDR1 is ENHRY and CDR2 is SYGVKD in the germline V gene. J gave up 2 bases and V 7 bases, and 23 bases lay outside the gene matches. The CDR3 region is CAINGQGSLSAPQSNYGYTF. The CDR3 bases are TGTGCCATCAATGGACAGGGGTCTCTATCCGCACCGCAATCCAACTATGGCTACACCTTC.

This clone has a handful of counts. The genes are TRBV25-1 and TRBJ1-1, with D perhaps TRBD1 (5 bases). CDR3 length: 14 amino acids. CDR1 and CDR2 from the germline V gene are MGHDK and SYGVNS. The V and J ends lost 2 bases and 4 bases respectively, with 11 bases between them. CDR3 DNA: TGTGCCAGCAGTGAAGTGGTGGGACTCACTGAAGCTTTCTTT. Translating gives CASSEVVGLTEAFF.